This TCR beta chain stems from a study of CD8 T cells in ankylosing spondylitis. Study-level results: Eight or nine highly homologous variants formed a TCR beta motif that appeared characteristic of ankylosing spondylitis blood. In ankylosing spondylitis patients, matched synovial fluid reportedly showed significant enrichment of disease-linked clones.

This clonotype was seen a few times. As yet, its antigen is unknown. Germline loops: CDR1 SGHRS, CDR2 YFSETQ. After removal of 4 bases from V and 1 base from J, the junction contained 4 bases not matched to a gene. The CDR3 is 15 residues long. TCRdb called the 5' RACE reads again in MiXCR, with one record for every CDR3 protein. In the table there are around 300,000 distinct CDR3 sequences, approximately 15% of which are singletons. This chain connects TRBV5-1 to TRBJ1-1; 10 bases fit TRBD1. Sequencing was done on a sample of blood, either unsorted or a sorted T cell fraction (not recorded which). The TCR sequence derives from a male donor with ankylosing spondylitis or in good health (not recorded which). DNA for the CDR3: TGCGCCAGCAGCCGGTGGACAGGGGGGAACACTGAAGCTTTCTTT. It is translated as CASSRWTGGNTEAFF.